This is a list of T cell receptor beta chains from one sample in a study of T-cell reconstitution after alpha-beta-depleted transplantation in children. Each CDR3 protein gets one entry after TCRdb re-called the PCR reads with MiXCR. The sample consists of roughly 100,000 distinct CDR3 sequences, approximately 8.4% of them appearing once. Specimen: PBMCs from the stem cell graft donor, collected from the stem cell graft. The receptors come from a human donor who donated a stem cell graft to a child with congenital amegakaryocytic thrombocytopenia. CDR3s include the opening cysteine and the closing phenylalanine or tryptophan. A D gene is named only where the DNA matches it firmly. The size of a clone is reported for some rows only, either as once, few or many, or as a class for expanded clones.

J gene,D gene,V gene,clone size,CDR3 DNA,CDR3 protein
TRBJ2-5,TRBD2,TRBV5-1,many,TGCGCCAGCAGCTTGGGCCCAGCGGGGCAAGAGACCCAGTACTTC,CASSLGPAGQETQYF
TRBJ2-2,TRBD2,TRBV20-1,many,TGCAGTGCTGGCGGGACTATTACCGGGGAGCTGTTTTTT,CSAGGTITGELFF
TRBJ2-7,-,TRBV20-1,many,TGCAGTGCTCGGATCCCCGACTACGAGCAGTACTTC,CSARIPDYEQYF
TRBJ2-1,-,TRBV20-1,many,TGCAGTGCTAGAGATGTCGGTGGTGAGCAGTTCTTC,CSARDVGGEQFF
TRBJ1-1,-,TRBV7-2,many,TGTGCCAGCAGCTTATCAGGGACCACTGAAGCTTTCTTT,CASSLSGTTEAFF
TRBJ2-5,-,TRBV12-3/TRBV12-4,many,TGTGCCAGCAGGAAAAGGGACCGCCAAGAGACCCAGTACTTC,CASRKRDRQETQYF
TRBJ2-7,TRBD2,TRBV12-3/TRBV12-4,-,TGTGCCAGCAGCAGGAGACGGACTAGCGGGGGGTCCGAGCAGTACTTC,CASSRRRTSGGSEQYF
TRBJ2-6,-,TRBV7-2,-,TGTGCCAGCAGCTTAGGGGGCCTCCTCCGTCGGGCCAACGTCCTGACTTTC,CASSLGGLLRRANVLTF
TRBJ2-7,TRBD2,TRBV5-1,-,TGCGCCAGCAGCACAGCGGGAGGGTACGAGCAGTACTTC,CASSTAGGYEQYF
TRBJ1-5,-,TRBV25-1,many,TGTGCCAGCAGTCCCTTGGACGGTAATCAGCCCCAGCATTTT,CASSPLDGNQPQHF
TRBJ2-6,-,TRBV3-1,many,TGTGCCAGCAGCCGTACAGGTTCTTCTGGGGCCAACGTCCTGACTTTC,CASSRTGSSGANVLTF
TRBJ2-4,-,TRBV5-5,few,TGTGCCAGCAGCTTTTCTTCGTTGGGGAACATTCAGTACTTC,CASSFSSLGNIQYF
TRBJ2-1,-,TRBV7-9,many,TGTGCCAGCAGCTTAGTACAGTACAATGAGCAGTTCTTC,CASSLVQYNEQFF
TRBJ2-1,TRBD1,TRBV5-8,many,TGTGCCAGCAGCTTGTTGGGACAGGGCTACAATGAGCAGTTCTTC,CASSLLGQGYNEQFF
TRBJ1-2,TRBD1,TRBV19,-,TGTGCCAGTAGTGGACAGGGAGACTATGGCTACACCTTC,CASSGQGDYGYTF
TRBJ1-5,-,TRBV5-6,many,TGTGCCAGCAGTCCGGGACCCCTCGATCAGCCCCAGCATTTT,CASSPGPLDQPQHF
TRBJ2-2,-,TRBV7-3,many,TGTGCCAGCAGCTTAATGAACGGGGAGCTGTTTTTT,CASSLMNGELFF
TRBJ1-4,TRBD1,TRBV6-1,few,TGTGCCAGCAGTCCAGACAGGGTGGTTGAAAAACTGTTTTTT,CASSPDRVVEKLFF
TRBJ2-7,-,TRBV7-8,many,TGTGCCAGCGGGCAGCTAATCGAGCAGTACTTC,CASGQLIEQYF
TRBJ2-7,-,TRBV4-2,many,TGTGCCAGCAGCCAAGACCCCCAGCGGGTAAGCTACGAGCAGTACTTC,CASSQDPQRVSYEQYF
TRBJ2-5,TRBD2,TRBV10-3,many,TGTGCCATCCGACCGGGACTAGCGGGAGAGACCCAGTACTTC,CAIRPGLAGETQYF
TRBJ2-1,-,TRBV5-1,many,TGCGCCAGCAGCTTGTTTGACAGGCGGAATGAGCAGTTCTTC,CASSLFDRRNEQFF
TRBJ1-1,-,TRBV30,many,TGTGCCGCCCGACGAGAGATGAACACTGAAGCTTTCTTT,CAARREMNTEAFF
TRBJ2-4,-,TRBV7-2,few,TGTGCCAGCAGCTTAGGGCAGTTGAACATTCAGTACTTC,CASSLGQLNIQYF
TRBJ1-1,-,TRBV20-1,many,TGCAGTGCTAGGGTCAACACTGAAGCTTTCTTT,CSARVNTEAFF
TRBJ2-4,-,TRBV29-1,many,TGCAGCTGCGGGACAGCTAAAAACATTCAGTACTTC,CSCGTAKNIQYF